The 21 T cell receptor beta chains in this list originate from one sample, sequenced in a study of technical replicates of blood from several donors. Data came from immunoSEQ multiplex PCR; TCRdb stores just in-frame clones and leaves some out. The table shows approximately 14,000 clones, with over 80% occurring only once. Sequenced material: PBMCs. The source is a human donor in good health.

V and J are TRBV2 and TRBJ2-3, with 8 bases identical to TRBD1. Germline-derived CDR1 and CDR2 are SNHLY and FYNNEI. The CDR3 consists of 15 residues. The junction had 11 bases not matched to a gene; V was cut back by 5 bases and J by 7 bases. The CDR3 DNA is TGTGCCAGCAGTAAGACAGGGGCGTCGTTAAATACGCAGTATTTT. Protein product: CASSKTGASLNTQYF.

The chain couples TRBV27 to TRBJ2-1; D is possibly TRBD2 (6 bases). Trimming pared 7 bases from V and 1 base from J, leaving 11 bases between. Per the germline V gene, CDR1 is MNHEY and CDR2 is SMNVEV (reference sequence). The CDR3 is 14 amino acids. The CDR3 sequence is CASKQLASYNEQFF. CDR3 bases: TGTGCCAGCAAGCAACTAGCTTCCTACAATGAGCAGTTCTTC.

V gene TRBV7-9 combines with J gene TRBJ2-1, with 12 bases that match TRBD1. The CDR3 loop spans 15 amino acids. CDR1 is SEHNR and CDR2 is FQNEAQ in the germline V gene (reference sequence). Trimming took 5 bases from V and 15 from J; bases not matched to a gene: 14. This CDR3 is CASSTSPGTGGAPFF. The CDR3 coding sequence is TGTGCCAGCAGCACCAGTCCCGGGACAGGGGGCGCCCCGTTCTTC.

The CDR3 loop reads CASSLGLADQETQYF. In DNA, the CDR3 is TGTGCCAGCAGCTTGGGACTAGCGGACCAAGAGACCCAGTACTTC. This chain links TRBV5-6 with TRBJ2-5; TRBD2 aligns across 9 bases. Germline trimming cut 0 bases from V and 0 bases from J; bases unmatched to any gene: 0. The CDR3 totals 15 residues. Germline V gene sequence: CDR1 SGHDT, CDR2 YYEEEE.

This clone was found once. The rearrangement uses TRBV9 and TRBJ2-3, with 7 bases aligning to TRBD2. The junction had 7 bases not matched to a gene; V was cut back by 4 bases and J by 5 bases. There are 14 residues in the CDR3. In germline, CDR1 is SGDLS, CDR2 YYNGEE. The DNA of the CDR3 is TGTGCCAGCAGCATCACTAGCGCTGGAGATACGCAGTATTTT. This sequence encodes CASSITSAGDTQYF.

This chain links TRBV6-5 with TRBJ2-7, with 8 nucleotides matching TRBD2. CDR3 length equals 12 residues. In germline, CDR1 is MNHEY, CDR2 SVGAGI. V was pared by 8 bases and J by 2 bases, with 2 bases of the junction left unmatched. The CDR3 bases are TGTGCCAGCCGGGGGGGCCCCTACGAGCAGTACTTC. Translated, it gives CASRGGPYEQYF.

The gene calls are TRBV2 and TRBJ2-5; 8 bases align to TRBD2. After removal of 7 bases from V and 7 bases from J, the junction contained 11 bases not matched to a gene. The CDR3 length is 14 residues. Germline V gives CDR1 SNHLY, CDR2 FYNNEI. The CDR3 here is CASTPERESATQYF. Written as DNA, the CDR3 is TGTGCCAGCACCCCGGAGCGGGAGAGTGCGACCCAGTACTTC.

The chain is built from TRBV5-1 and TRBJ2-7; 10 bases are shared with TRBD1. The germline V gene has CDR1 SGHRS and CDR2 YFSETQ. CDR3 length equals 15 residues. V gave up 1 base and J gave up 4 bases; unmatched junction bases: 5. CDR3 bases: TGCGCCAGCAGCTTGAGTGGACAGGGGGAGTACGAGCAGTACTTC. It codes for CASSLSGQGEYEQYF.

CDR3: CASSYSGGLAGARYEQYF. The CDR3 DNA follows: TGTGCCAGCAGTTATTCTGGGGGACTAGCGGGAGCGAGGTACGAGCAGTACTTC. This rearrangement joins TRBV6-9 to TRBJ2-7, with 14 bases identical to TRBD2. J gave up 4 bases and V 0 bases, and 8 bases lay outside the gene matches. The germline V gene encodes CDR1 MNHGY and CDR2 SVAAGI. CDR3 length: 18 residues.

The CDR3 nucleotides read TGCGCCAGCAGCTTGGGGGTGACCCAGGGGGCTTCCGAGCAGTACTTC. Its protein product is CASSLGVTQGASEQYF. The J gene is TRBJ2-7, the V gene TRBV5-1; the match to TRBD1 covers 8 bases. CDR1 SGHRS and CDR2 YFSETQ come from the germline V gene. J lost 6 bases, V lost 0 bases, and 11 bases had no gene match. This CDR3 spans 16 amino acids.

The rearrangement joins TRBV5-1 to TRBJ2-7; 11 positions match TRBD1. V was pared by 4 bases and J by 6 bases, with 9 bases of the junction left unmatched. From germline, CDR1 is SGHRS and CDR2 YFSETQ. There are 15 residues in the CDR3. The CDR3 region has the DNA TGCGCCAGCAGCACAGGACAGGGGGCGGCGAGCGAGCAGTACTTC. Its protein is CASSTGQGAASEQYF.

The rearrangement uses TRBV29-1 and TRBJ2-2; 10 bases are shared with TRBD2. The germline V gene has CDR1 SQVTM and CDR2 ANQGSEA. Trimming removed 2 bases from V and 6 bases from J; junction bases left unmatched: 6. CDR3 size: 15 residues. The CDR3 nucleotides are TGCAGCGTTGAATTCGGTCTAGCGGGAGCCGGGGAGCTGTTTTTT. It encodes CSVEFGLAGAGELFF.

The rearrangement joins TRBV6-1 to TRBJ1-4; 8 nucleotides agree with TRBD1. V shed 1 base, J shed 7 bases, and the junction held 5 bases outside the gene matches. The CDR3 loop spans 15 amino acids. Germline V gives CDR1 MNHNS, CDR2 SASEGT. CDR3 nucleotide sequence: TGTGCCAGCAGTGAAGTGGGCAGGGGGCTTGAAAAACTGTTTTTT. Translating gives CASSEVGRGLEKLFF.

The chain recombines TRBV5-8 with TRBJ2-7; D possibly corresponds to TRBD1 (6 bases). With 2 bases removed from V and 2 bases from J, the gap between germline ends came to 14 bases. CDR1 is SGHTS, CDR2 YDEGEE, per germline. CDR3 length equals 15 residues. The CDR3 here is CASSFNRVSPYEQYF. CDR3 in DNA: TGTGCCAGCAGCTTCAACAGGGTATCCCCCTACGAGCAGTACTTC. The full variable domain, rest sourced from reference TRBV5-8 and TRBJ2-7, is EAGVTQSPTHLIKTRGQQATLRCSPISGHTSVYWYQQALGLGLQFLLWYDEGEERNRGNFPPRFSGRQFPNYSSELNVNALELEDSALYLCASSFNRVSPYEQYFGPGTRLTVT.

This clone was counted between two and nine times. This sequence joins TRBV2 and TRBJ2-5, with D perhaps matching TRBD2 (5 bases). The CDR3 covers 14 residues. The V gene's germline CDR1 is SNHLY and CDR2 FYNNEI. Trimming removed 3 bases from V and 5 bases from J, with 13 bases in between. The CDR3 nucleotides read TGTGCCAGCAGTGAGGGGTGGGAGAGGGAGACCCAGTACTTC. It encodes CASSEGWERETQYF.

CDR3 nucleotide sequence: TGTGCCACAAGGGCAGGGGATGGGAACACTGAAGCTTTCTTT. It codes for CATRAGDGNTEAFF. The genes are TRBV10-3 and TRBJ1-1; D is perhaps TRBD1 (6 bases). The CDR3 has 14 amino acids. CDR1 is ENHRY and CDR2 is SYGVKD in the germline V gene. Between the trimmed V and J ends, which lost 10 bases and 1 base, there was a span of 16 bases.

This chain connects TRBV5-4 to TRBJ2-2; 8 nucleotides line up with TRBD2. CDR3 size: 16 residues. The germline gives CDR1 SGHNT, CDR2 YYREEE (reference sequence). Unmatched junction bases numbered 3, after V lost 2 bases and J lost 0 bases. CDR3 DNA sequence: TGTGCCAGCAGCTTAATACTAGCGGCGAACACCGGGGAGCTGTTTTTT. Residues: CASSLILAANTGELFF. The variable domain in full, completed from reference TRBV5-4 and TRBJ2-2, reads ETGVTQSPTHLIKTRGQQVTLRCSSQSGHNTVSWYQQALGQGPQFIFQYYREEENGRGNFPPRFSGLQFPNYSSELNVNALELDDSALYLCASSLILAANTGELFFGEGSRLTVL.

The chain carries TRBV13 and TRBJ2-5; TRBD1 aligns across 7 bases. Germline V lookup: CDR1 PRHDT, CDR2 FYEKMQ (reference sequence). The CDR3 totals 14 residues. V gave up 5 bases and J gave up 1 base; unmatched junction bases: 4. The CDR3: CASSPWDSQETQYF. CDR3 in DNA: TGTGCCAGCAGCCCCTGGGACAGCCAAGAGACCCAGTACTTC.

This chain uses TRBV15 with TRBJ2-1, with D perhaps matching TRBD2 (5 bases). The CDR3 spans 15 residues. V gave up 0 bases and J gave up 2 bases, with 8 bases separating them. Germline lookup yields CDR1 LNHNV and CDR2 YYDKDF (reference sequence). The CDR3 DNA follows: TGTGCCACCAGCAGAGATCCGGGGACCTACAATGAGCAGTTCTTC. It codes for CATSRDPGTYNEQFF.

This chain uses TRBV10-1 with TRBJ2-4, with D perhaps TRBD1 (6 bases). Per the germline V gene, CDR1 is WNHNN and CDR2 is SYGVQD (reference sequence). This CDR3 is 11 amino acids long. V lost 3 bases to trimming and J lost 9 bases, with 6 bases between them. In nucleotides, the CDR3 is TGCGCCAGCAGTGAAGGGGGCATTCAGTACTTC. Translation gives CASSEGGIQYF.

The V and J genes are TRBV5-5 and TRBJ2-5, with 10 positions matching TRBD2. Germline V gene sequence: CDR1 SGHKS, CDR2 YYEKEE (reference sequence). V shed 0 bases, J shed 4 bases, and the junction held 9 bases outside the gene matches. The CDR3 is made up of 17 amino acids. This CDR3 is CASSLVASGSRRETQYF. The CDR3 bases are TGTGCCAGCAGCTTGGTCGCTAGCGGGAGTCGGCGAGAGACCCAGTACTTC.